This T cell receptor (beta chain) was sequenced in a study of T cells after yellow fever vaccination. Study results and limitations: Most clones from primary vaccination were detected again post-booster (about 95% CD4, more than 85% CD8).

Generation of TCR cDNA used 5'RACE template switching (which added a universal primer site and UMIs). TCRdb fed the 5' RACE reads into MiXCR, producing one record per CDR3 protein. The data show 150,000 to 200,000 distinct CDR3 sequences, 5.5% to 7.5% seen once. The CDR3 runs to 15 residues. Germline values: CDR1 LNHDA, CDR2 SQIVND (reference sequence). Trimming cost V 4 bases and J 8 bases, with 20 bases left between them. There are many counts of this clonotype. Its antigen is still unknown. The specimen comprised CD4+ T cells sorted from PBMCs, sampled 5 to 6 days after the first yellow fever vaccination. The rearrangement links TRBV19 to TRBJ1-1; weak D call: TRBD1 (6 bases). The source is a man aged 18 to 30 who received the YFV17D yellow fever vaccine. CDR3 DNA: TGTGCCAGTAGTAGACGGACAGCCGCCCGGGGGGAAGCTTTCTTT. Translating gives CASSRRTAARGEAFF.